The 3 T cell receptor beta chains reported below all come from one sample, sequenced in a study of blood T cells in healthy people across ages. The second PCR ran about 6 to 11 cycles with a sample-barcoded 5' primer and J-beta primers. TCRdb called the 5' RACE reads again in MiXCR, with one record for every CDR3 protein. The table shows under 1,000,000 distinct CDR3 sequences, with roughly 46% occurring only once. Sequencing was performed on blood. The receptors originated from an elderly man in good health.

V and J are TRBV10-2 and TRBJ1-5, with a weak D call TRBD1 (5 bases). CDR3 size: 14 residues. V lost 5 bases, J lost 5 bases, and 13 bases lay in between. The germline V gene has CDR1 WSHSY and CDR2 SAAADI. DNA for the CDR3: TGCGCCAGCAGTCCATCGACAGCTTATCAGCCCCAGCATTTT. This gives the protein CASSPSTAYQPQHF.

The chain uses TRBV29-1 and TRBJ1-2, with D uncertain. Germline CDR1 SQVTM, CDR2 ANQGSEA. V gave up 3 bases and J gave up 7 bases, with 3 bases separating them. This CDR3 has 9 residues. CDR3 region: CSVDGGYTF. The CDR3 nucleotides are TGCAGCGTTGATGGTGGCTACACCTTC. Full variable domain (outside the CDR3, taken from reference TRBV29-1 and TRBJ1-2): SAVISQKPSRDICQRGTSLTIQCQVDSQVTMMFWYRQQPGQSLTLIATANQGSEATYESGFVIDKFPISRPNLTFSTLTVSNMSPEDSSIYLCSVDGGYTFGSGTRLTVV.

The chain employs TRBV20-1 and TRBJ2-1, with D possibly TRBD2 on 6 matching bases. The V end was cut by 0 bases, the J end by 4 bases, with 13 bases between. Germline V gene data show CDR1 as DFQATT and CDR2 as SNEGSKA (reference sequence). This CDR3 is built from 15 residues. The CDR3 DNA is TGCAGTGCTAGAGAAGGTCGGGAGTTATACAATGAGCAGTTCTTC. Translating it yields CSAREGRELYNEQFF.